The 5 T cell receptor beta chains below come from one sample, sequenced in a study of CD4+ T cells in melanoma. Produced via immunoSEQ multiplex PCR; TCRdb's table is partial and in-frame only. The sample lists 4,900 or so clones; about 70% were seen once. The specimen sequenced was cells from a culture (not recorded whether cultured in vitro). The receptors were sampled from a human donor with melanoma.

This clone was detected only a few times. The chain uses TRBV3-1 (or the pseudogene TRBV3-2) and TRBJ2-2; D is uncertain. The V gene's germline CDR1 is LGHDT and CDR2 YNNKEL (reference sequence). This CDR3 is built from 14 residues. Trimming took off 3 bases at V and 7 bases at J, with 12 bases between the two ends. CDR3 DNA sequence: TGTGCCAGCAGCCACCCCCCAGCCCACGGGGAGCTGTTTTTT. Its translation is CASSHPPAHGELFF.

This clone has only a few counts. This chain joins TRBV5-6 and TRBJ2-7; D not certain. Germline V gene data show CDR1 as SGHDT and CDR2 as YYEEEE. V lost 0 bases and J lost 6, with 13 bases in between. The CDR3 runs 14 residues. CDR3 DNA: TGTGCCAGCAGCTTGGATGTGGGCACCTCCGAGCAGTACTTC. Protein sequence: CASSLDVGTSEQYF.

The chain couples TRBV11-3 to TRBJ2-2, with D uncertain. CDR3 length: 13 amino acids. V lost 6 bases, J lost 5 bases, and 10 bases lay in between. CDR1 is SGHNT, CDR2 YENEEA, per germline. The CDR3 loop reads CASSPRLTGELFF. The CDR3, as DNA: TGTGCCAGCAGTCCCCGGTTAACCGGGGAGCTGTTTTTT.

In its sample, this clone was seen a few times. This CDR3 reads CASSLGRGTYNEQFF. The CDR3 DNA follows: TGTGCCAGCAGCCTAGGCAGGGGTACTTACAATGAGCAGTTCTTC. This sequence joins TRBV3-1 (or the pseudogene TRBV3-2) and TRBJ2-1; TRBD1 might be the D (6 bases). The germline CDR1 and CDR2 sequences are LGHDT and YNNKEL (reference sequence). CDR3 length equals 15 residues. The V end was cut by 4 bases, the J end by 4 bases, with 14 bases between.

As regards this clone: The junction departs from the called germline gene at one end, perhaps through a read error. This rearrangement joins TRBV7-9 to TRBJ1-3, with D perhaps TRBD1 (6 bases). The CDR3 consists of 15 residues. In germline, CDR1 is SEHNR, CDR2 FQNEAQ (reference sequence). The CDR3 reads CASSLGGTDFNTIYF. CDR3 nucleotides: TGTGCCAGCAGTTTAGGGGGGACCGACTTTAACACCATATATTTT.